These 9 T cell receptor beta chains came from one sample sequenced in a study of blood T cell repertoires in COVID-19. Using immunoSEQ multiplex PCR, the repertoire was profiled, and TCRdb retains in-frame clones only, with some absent. The profile shows some 200,000 clones, around 84% of them singletons. Source material: peripheral blood. These receptors were collected from a woman in her 70s with COVID-19, enrolled during active disease.

This sequence joins TRBV10-1 and TRBJ1-1; D call uncertain. Looked up from germline, CDR1 is WNHNN and CDR2 is SYGVQD (reference sequence). Trimming left V 7 bases short and J 2 bases short, with 14 bases between. CDR3 length: 14 residues. The CDR3: CASKKPGKNTEAFF. CDR3 nucleotide sequence: TGCGCCAGCAAAAAGCCCGGGAAAAACACTGAAGCTTTCTTT.

The chain uses TRBV15 and TRBJ1-5; TRBD1 aligns across 7 bases. The CDR3 is 16 residues long. V lost 4 bases, J lost 4 bases, and 10 bases stayed unmatched. In germline, CDR1 is LNHNV, CDR2 YYDKDF (reference sequence). The CDR3 here is CATSKNSGTENQPQHF. Written as DNA, the CDR3 is TGTGCCACCAGCAAAAACTCCGGGACAGAGAATCAGCCCCAGCATTTT.

The J gene is TRBJ1-6, the V gene TRBV10-3; D is perhaps TRBD1 (6 bases). The CDR3 sequence is 17 residues long. Germline V gives CDR1 ENHRY, CDR2 SYGVKD. Trimming cost V 0 bases and J 2 bases, with 11 bases left between them. The CDR3 protein is CAISESRGATYNSPLHF. CDR3 sequence (DNA): TGTGCCATCAGTGAGTCACGGGGGGCCACCTATAATTCACCCCTCCACTTT.

This chain joins TRBV4-1 and TRBJ1-1; D ambiguous. From germline, CDR1 is MGHRA and CDR2 YSYEKL. This CDR3 has 15 amino acids. V was pared by 4 bases and J by 1 base, with 13 bases between. CDR3 amino acids: CASSPLGQKNTEAFF. CDR3 DNA: TGCGCCAGCAGCCCCCTTGGGCAGAAGAACACTGAAGCTTTCTTT.

The chain couples TRBV14 to TRBJ1-2, with no clear D. V was cut by 2 bases and J by 4 bases, with 17 bases left in between. This CDR3 has 16 amino acids. In germline, CDR1 is SGHDN, CDR2 FVKESK. This CDR3 is CASSQRTPRRGYGYTF. Written as DNA, the CDR3 is TGTGCCAGCAGCCAAAGAACGCCCCGACGGGGCTATGGCTACACCTTC.

The chain uses TRBV5-1 and TRBJ1-6; 7 positions match TRBD1. The CDR3 is 18 residues long. Losses at the gene ends were 0 bases for V and 4 bases for J; bases not matched to a gene: 10. CDR1 and CDR2 from the germline V gene are SGHRS and YFSETQ. This chain's CDR3 is CASSLDSLGTAYNSPLHF. The CDR3, as DNA: TGCGCCAGCAGCTTGGACTCGCTCGGGACAGCGTATAATTCACCCCTCCACTTT.

The chain carries TRBV12-5 and TRBJ1-2; 7 positions agree with TRBD1. The CDR3 totals 16 residues. Germline V gives CDR1 LGHNT, CDR2 FRNRAP. After removal of 3 bases from V and 4 bases from J, the junction contained 11 bases not matched to a gene. CDR3 in amino acids: CASGLTPGQSPYGYTF. As DNA, the CDR3 is TGTGCTAGTGGTTTAACCCCGGGACAGAGTCCCTATGGCTACACCTTC.

The V and J genes are TRBV3-1 (or the pseudogene TRBV3-2) and TRBJ1-2, with TRBD1 identical over 9 bases. CDR1 and CDR2 (germline): LGHDT, YNNKEL (reference sequence). V was clipped by 1 base and J by 4 bases; unmatched bases: 7. The CDR3 is 16 amino acids. The CDR3 here is CASSQAGRQGVYGYTF. The CDR3 coding sequence is TGTGCCAGCAGCCAAGCGGGGCGACAGGGGGTCTATGGCTACACCTTC.

This clone was recorded once. The gene calls are TRBV19 and TRBJ1-2; possible D gene TRBD1, 5 bases. Per germline, CDR1 LNHDA and CDR2 SQIVND (reference sequence). The CDR3 runs 14 residues. V lost 7 bases, J lost 0 bases, and 12 bases lay in between. The chain's CDR3 is CASTGPRTNYGYTF. The CDR3 DNA sequence: TGTGCCAGTACAGGGCCCAGGACTAACTATGGCTACACCTTC.